This T cell receptor beta chain was identified in a study of blood T cell repertoires in COVID-19. The germline V gene encodes CDR1 SNHLY and CDR2 FYNNEI. The trim removed 4 bases at V and 6 bases at J, leaving 5 bases unmatched. This CDR3 region has 14 residues. Using immunoSEQ multiplex PCR, the repertoire was profiled, and TCRdb retains in-frame clones only, with some absent. The sample includes roughly 250,000 clones, around 90% of them seen just once. V is TRBV2 and J is TRBJ1-5; 8 nucleotides match TRBD1. The sample consisted of PBMCs or T cells enriched from blood (not recorded which). This sequence originates from a woman aged 40 to 50 with acute COVID-19. CDR3 DNA sequence: TGTGCCAGCAGTGCGGACAGGGAGGGTCAGCCCCAGCATTTT. Translating gives CASSADREGQPQHF. The whole variable domain, remainder taken from reference TRBV2 and TRBJ1-5, is EPEVTQTPSHQVTQMGQEVILRCVPISNHLYFYWYRQILGQKVEFLVSFYNNEISEKSEIFDDQFSVERPDGSNFTLKIRSTKLEDSAMYFCASSADREGQPQHFGDGTRLSIL.